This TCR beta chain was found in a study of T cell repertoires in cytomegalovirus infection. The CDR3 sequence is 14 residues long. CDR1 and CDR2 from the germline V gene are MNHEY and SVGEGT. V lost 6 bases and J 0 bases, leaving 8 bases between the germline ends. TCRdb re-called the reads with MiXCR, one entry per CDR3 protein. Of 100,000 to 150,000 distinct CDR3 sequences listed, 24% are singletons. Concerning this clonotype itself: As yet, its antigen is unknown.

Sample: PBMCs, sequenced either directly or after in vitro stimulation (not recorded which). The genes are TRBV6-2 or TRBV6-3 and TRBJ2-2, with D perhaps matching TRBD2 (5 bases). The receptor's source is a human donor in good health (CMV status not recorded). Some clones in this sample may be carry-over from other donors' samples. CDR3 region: CASRLLANTGELFF. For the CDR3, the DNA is TGTGCCAGCAGGTTACTAGCGAACACCGGGGAGCTGTTTTTT.